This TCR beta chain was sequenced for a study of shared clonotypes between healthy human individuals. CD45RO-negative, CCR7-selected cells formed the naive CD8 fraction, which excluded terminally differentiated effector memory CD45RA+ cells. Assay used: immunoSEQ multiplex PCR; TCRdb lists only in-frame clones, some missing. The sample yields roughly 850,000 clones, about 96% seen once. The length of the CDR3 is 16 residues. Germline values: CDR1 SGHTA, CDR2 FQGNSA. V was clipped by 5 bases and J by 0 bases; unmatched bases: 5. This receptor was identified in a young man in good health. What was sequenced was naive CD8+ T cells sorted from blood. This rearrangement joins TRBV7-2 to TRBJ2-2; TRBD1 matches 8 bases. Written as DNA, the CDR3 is TGTGCCAGCAGCCCTACAGGGGGACCGAACACCGGGGAGCTGTTTTTT. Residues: CASSPTGGPNTGELFF.